A selection of T cell receptor beta chains follows, all from one sample in a study of blood T cell repertoires in COVID-19. Profiled with immunoSEQ multiplex PCR; TCRdb holds only in-frame clones, not every one. The table shows under 300,000 clones, with around 87% occurring only once. The specimen sequenced was peripheral blood. The source of these receptors is a woman aged 60-75 years with COVID-19, enrolled during active disease. Each CDR3 is given without its conserved first and last residue. Size values are once, few and many counts, or a class for expanded clones, and some rows have none.

ASRTLGGGGTEAF | - | TRBJ1-1 | TRBV2
ASSYRGRRDGYT | - | TRBJ1-2 | TRBV6-5
ASSVEGAEYNEQF | - | TRBJ2-1 | TRBV9
ATSDPGLPERF | - | TRBJ2-1 | TRBV24-1
ASSLELNYGYT | - | TRBJ1-2 | TRBV5-1
ASSQVSEGEQY | once | TRBJ2-7 | TRBV4-2
AISPTGDNNQPQH | - | TRBJ1-5 | TRBV10-3
ATSNPYGEKLF | - | TRBJ1-4 | TRBV28
ASSTTSGGGETQY | - | TRBJ2-5 | TRBV19
ASSSTGTGGSGLH | - | TRBJ1-6 | TRBV6-2/TRBV6-3
ASSSFSGGPNTGELF | - | TRBJ2-2 | TRBV5-1
ASSLRDQPQH | - | TRBJ1-5 | TRBV5-8
ASSLSPGKNTGELF | - | TRBJ2-2 | TRBV27
ASGTGGAVEETQY | - | TRBJ2-5 | TRBV27
ASSPSGQGNEKLF | - | TRBJ1-4 | TRBV7-7
AISGGLAGITDTQY | - | TRBJ2-3 | TRBV10-3
ASSLGPGTGGPEAF | - | TRBJ1-1 | TRBV5-1
ASSRDRDFGAF | - | TRBJ1-1 | TRBV13
ASTRRRDDQPQH | - | TRBJ1-5 | TRBV7-2
ASSLGQASKKLF | - | TRBJ1-4 | TRBV6-5
AIRQGSSIAGNTIY | once | TRBJ1-3 | TRBV10-3
ASSHALQGNGANYGYT | - | TRBJ1-2 | TRBV4-3
AISESTLEGYYGYT | - | TRBJ1-2 | TRBV10-3
ASSLGGTGDRGNTIY | - | TRBJ1-3 | TRBV5-4
ASSPGEIGGAQPQH | - | TRBJ1-5 | TRBV5-1
SVEDLRYGYT | - | TRBJ1-2 | TRBV29-1
ASSYGAGGSQPQH | - | TRBJ1-5 | TRBV6-2/TRBV6-3
ASSPRQGGEAF | - | TRBJ1-1 | TRBV7-9
ASSAQGYKREKLF | - | TRBJ1-4 | TRBV5-8
ASSLSGRVTEAF | once | TRBJ1-1 | TRBV5-1
ASSFGQNTEAF | - | TRBJ1-1 | TRBV5-6
ASSEAVAGAGKSEQF | - | TRBJ2-1 | TRBV9
ASSQDGTPGTDTQY | - | TRBJ2-3 | TRBV4-3
ASSQDGTGGRGYT | - | TRBJ1-2 | TRBV3-1/TRBV3-2
ASSWGQNTEAF | - | TRBJ1-1 | TRBV6-5
ASKELPVYGYT | - | TRBJ1-2 | TRBV11-2
ASSYPSDTGELF | - | TRBJ2-2 | TRBV6-5
AWSADRDQPQH | - | TRBJ1-5 | TRBV30
ASSPGDRAYGYT | - | TRBJ1-2 | TRBV5-1
ASSLAQGTVYGYT | - | TRBJ1-2 | TRBV5-1
ASSLSSGLEAF | - | TRBJ1-1 | TRBV18
ASSTHTGELF | - | TRBJ2-2 | TRBV12-3/TRBV12-4
ASSSGTSGEETQY | - | TRBJ2-5 | TRBV2
ASSIARTGGQPQH | - | TRBJ1-5 | TRBV19
ASSYSSQGISSPLH | - | TRBJ1-6 | TRBV6-6
ASSQQGQGAAEKLF | - | TRBJ1-4 | TRBV4-2